What follows describes a single T cell receptor (beta chain). Its specificity is not known. The source of the sample is a study of cytomegalovirus exposure and HLA in healthy donors. It was with 60 Vbeta and 13 Jbeta primers that the PCR ran. The data were produced by immunoSEQ multiplex PCR, yet TCRdb's version contains in-frame clones alone and is incomplete. The table includes around 190,000 clones, 80% detected once. Study results and caveats: Looking again later, the authors saw that most CMV-associated TCR beta chains seemed HLA-restricted. It was shown in a later analysis that HLA-associated TCR beta chains were more clonally expanded than other, equally common chains. Reportedly, TCR beta sequences accurately predicted HLA-A and HLA-B alleles in most subjects.

Donors sampled were nominally healthy, though unrecorded immune exposures were likely. The V gene lost 0 bases and the J gene lost 4 bases, with 7 bases spanning the gap. Per the germline V gene, CDR1 is SGHDT and CDR2 is YYEEEE. This CDR3 contains 13 residues. The sequenced sample was PBMCs. The origin of this receptor is a man in his forties or fifties in good health and CMV-seronegative. The chain carries TRBV5-6 and TRBJ2-5, with D perhaps TRBD1 (6 bases). CDR3 bases: TGTGCCAGCAGCTTGGTACAGGGAGAGACCCAGTACTTC. It specifies CASSLVQGETQYF.